Listed below are T cell receptor beta chains from one sample, sequenced in a study of control samples from healthy donors and cancer patients. Profiling relied on immunoSEQ multiplex PCR, and the TCRdb table lists in-frame clones only, not all of them. The sample carries approximately 230,000 clones, roughly 82% recorded once. Material for sequencing was PBMCs. Every receptor here comes from a woman aged 55-70 years with lung cancer. Each CDR3 is given with its conserved first and last residue. D genes are given only for firm matches. Size values are once, few and many counts, or a class for expanded clones, and some rows have none.

>NA|TRBV4-1|TRBJ1-3|NA
CASSPFPLEASGNTIYF
TGCGCCAGCAGCCCCTTCCCCTTAGAAGCCTCTGGAAACACCATATATTTT
>NA|TRBV5-6|TRBJ1-1|NA
CASSLGTNTEAFF
TGTGCCAGCAGCTTGGGTACGAACACTGAAGCTTTCTTT
>TRBD2|TRBV24-1|TRBJ2-2|NA
CATSEGTSSGELFF
TGTGCCACCAGTGAGGGGACTAGCTCCGGGGAGCTGTTTTTT
>NA|TRBV18|TRBJ1-2|NA
CASSPGNGYTF
TGTGCCAGCTCACCAGGGAATGGCTACACCTTC
>NA|TRBV11-2|TRBJ2-7|many
CASSLGLGEGYEQYF
TGTGCCAGCAGCTTAGGGCTGGGAGAGGGCTACGAGCAGTACTTC
>NA|TRBV5-1|TRBJ2-2|NA
CASSHPDRNTGELFF
TGCGCCAGCAGCCATCCGGACAGGAACACCGGGGAGCTGTTTTTT
>TRBD1|TRBV27|TRBJ1-2|NA
CASSSRTGGTHYHYGYTF
TGTGCCAGCAGTTCTAGGACAGGGGGGACCCACTACCACTATGGCTACACCTTC
>TRBD1|TRBV9|TRBJ1-6|NA
CASSPRQGATNSPLHF
TGTGCCAGCAGCCCACGACAGGGGGCGACGAATTCACCCCTCCACTTT
>NA|TRBV6-6|TRBJ1-4|NA
CASSRVGVNEKLFF
TGTGCCAGCAGTCGGGTAGGAGTGAATGAAAAACTGTTTTTT
>TRBD1|TRBV27|TRBJ2-3|NA
CASRGTTGIDTQYF
TGTGCCAGCAGGGGCACGACAGGGATAGATACGCAGTATTTT
>NA|TRBV3-1/TRBV3-2|TRBJ2-7|NA
CASSLTDKKYF
TGTGCCAGCAGCCTTACCGACAAGAAGTACTTC
>TRBD2|TRBV5-1|TRBJ2-3|few
CASSLALAGADTQYF
TGCGCCAGCAGCTTGGCACTAGCGGGAGCAGATACGCAGTATTTT
>NA|TRBV5-6|TRBJ2-6|NA
CASSLRVSGANVLTF
TGTGCCAGCAGCTTAAGGGTGTCTGGGGCCAACGTCCTGACTTTC
>NA|TRBV5-1|TRBJ1-2|NA
CASSFGGSDNYGYTF
TGCGCCAGCAGCTTCGGTGGATCAGACAACTATGGCTACACCTTC
>NA|TRBV30|TRBJ2-5|NA
CAWSGQLRETQYF
TGTGCCTGGAGTGGACAGCTTAGAGAGACCCAGTACTTC
>TRBD2|TRBV18|TRBJ2-5|NA
CASSRQTSGQETQYF
TGTGCCAGCTCACGACAGACTAGCGGCCAAGAGACCCAGTACTTC
>TRBD1|TRBV5-4|TRBJ2-2|NA
CATTHGQGSRTGELFF
TGTGCCACGACCCACGGACAGGGTTCGAGGACCGGGGAGCTGTTTTTT
>TRBD1|TRBV6-5|TRBJ2-1|once
CASRQDRGRYNEQFF
TGTGCCAGCAGACAAGACAGGGGGCGCTACAATGAGCAGTTCTTC
>NA|TRBV15|TRBJ1-1|NA
CATSREVRAEAFF
TGTGCCACCAGCAGAGAAGTAAGGGCTGAAGCTTTCTTT
>NA|TRBV5-1|TRBJ1-1|NA
CASSLGVNTEAFF
TGCGCCAGCAGCTTGGGGGTGAACACTGAAGCTTTCTTT
>NA|TRBV5-1|TRBJ1-5|once
CASSLGAREDQPQHF
TGCGCCAGCAGCTTGGGGGCCCGGGAAGATCAGCCCCAGCATTTT
>TRBD2|TRBV7-3|TRBJ2-3|NA
CASSPRGGGTQYF
TGTGCCAGCAGCCCCCGTGGGGGGGGTACGCAGTATTTT
>TRBD2|TRBV5-4|TRBJ2-7|few
CASSPKGGGHTYEQYF
TGTGCCAGCAGCCCGAAAGGCGGGGGGCATACCTACGAGCAGTACTTC
>NA|TRBV5-1|TRBJ1-1|NA
CASSWGDVNTEAFF
TGCGCCAGCAGCTGGGGGGACGTAAACACTGAAGCTTTCTTT
>NA|TRBV5-1|TRBJ1-2|NA
CASSLEASNYGYTF
TGCGCCAGCAGCTTGGAGGCTTCTAACTATGGCTACACCTTC
>TRBD1|TRBV2|TRBJ2-3|NA
CASSEDRGWTDTQYF
TGTGCCAGCAGTGAGGACAGGGGGTGGACAGATACGCAGTATTTT
>NA|TRBV6-5|TRBJ2-7|NA
CASRRRPGAAYEQYF
TGTGCCAGCAGGCGACGGCCAGGGGCGGCCTACGAGCAGTACTTC
>TRBD1|TRBV13|TRBJ1-4|few
CASSVGTEGEKLFF
TGTGCCAGCAGCGTCGGGACAGAGGGCGAAAAACTGTTTTTT
>TRBD1|TRBV19|TRBJ1-1|NA
CASSPGQGAGAFF
TGTGCCAGTAGTCCGGGACAGGGGGCTGGAGCTTTCTTT
>NA|TRBV9|TRBJ1-3|NA
CASSVIGTLGNTIYF
TGTGCCAGCAGCGTCATCGGGACGCTTGGAAACACCATATATTTT
>NA|TRBV18|TRBJ1-1|few
CASSPPARGTEAFF
TGTGCCAGCTCACCACCGGCTAGGGGCACTGAAGCTTTCTTT
>NA|TRBV28|TRBJ1-5|NA
CASSGLAGAGSPQHF
TGTGCCAGCAGTGGACTTGCAGGGGCGGGATCCCCCCAGCATTTT
>TRBD2|TRBV7-8|TRBJ2-3|NA
CASSRGLAAGADTQYF
TGTGCCAGCAGCCGGGGACTAGCCGCAGGAGCAGATACGCAGTATTTT
>TRBD2|TRBV7-9|TRBJ2-1|NA
CASSFSGNSHEQFF
TGTGCCAGCAGCTTTAGCGGGAACAGCCATGAGCAGTTCTTC
>NA|TRBV7-3|TRBJ1-1|few
CASSLGRMNTEAFF
TGTGCCAGCAGCCTGGGACGGATGAACACTGAAGCTTTCTTT
>TRBD2|TRBV5-1|TRBJ2-2|NA
CASSLTSGAGTGELFF
TGCGCCAGCAGCTTGACTAGCGGCGCAGGGACCGGGGAGCTGTTTTTT
>NA|TRBV7-9|TRBJ1-3|NA
CASGPGGNTIYF
TGTGCCAGCGGTCCGGGTGGAAACACCATATATTTT
>TRBD2|TRBV9|TRBJ2-7|NA
CASSPGLADYEQYF
TGTGCCAGCAGCCCAGGACTAGCGGACTACGAGCAGTACTTC
>TRBD1|TRBV27|TRBJ1-4|NA
CASSWGTVNEKLFF
TGTGCCAGCAGTTGGGGGACAGTTAATGAAAAACTGTTTTTT
>NA|TRBV5-1|TRBJ2-6|few
CASSFQGGVTGANVLTF
TGCGCCAGCAGCTTTCAGGGTGGAGTGACTGGGGCCAACGTCCTGACTTTC
>NA|TRBV28|TRBJ1-2|once
CASSFGQRANYGYTF
TGTGCCAGCAGTTTTGGACAGAGAGCTAACTATGGCTACACCTTC
>NA|TRBV18|TRBJ1-5|NA
CASSPPGSSGQPQHF
TGTGCCAGCTCACCACCGGGCAGTTCGGGTCAGCCCCAGCATTTT